This T cell receptor (beta chain) was recovered during a study of cytomegalovirus exposure and HLA in healthy donors. With 6 bases removed from V and 6 bases from J, the gap between germline ends came to 13 bases. The CDR3 extends over 13 amino acids. Germline loops: CDR1 MDHEN, CDR2 SYDVKM. With 60 Vbeta and 13 Jbeta primers, the PCR was carried out. The data were produced by immunoSEQ multiplex PCR, yet TCRdb's version contains in-frame clones alone and is incomplete. Of about 150,000 clones listed, 80% to 90% are singletons. Broader study findings: Researchers catalogued around 150 TCR beta chains as cytomegalovirus-associated. In a later analysis, TCR beta V- and J-gene trimming showed a link to a missense DCLRE1C variant.

With respect to this clone: What it binds is not known.

The sequenced sample was PBMCs. The J gene is TRBJ2-3, the V gene TRBV28; possible D gene TRBD1, 6 bases. This TCR came from a man aged 18-30 years in good health and CMV-seronegative. In nucleotides, the CDR3 is TGTGCCAGCAGCCAAGGGGGTTTGGATACGCAGTATTTT. This gives the protein CASSQGGLDTQYF.